Below are 20 T cell receptor beta chains sequenced from a single sample in a study of blood T cells in healthy people across ages. Through a sample-barcoded 5' primer and a J-beta primer mix, a second PCR was run for roughly 6 to 12 cycles. Each CDR3 protein is one row after TCRdb ran MiXCR on the 5' RACE reads. Found here are approximately 810,000 distinct CDR3 sequences, under 40% of them singletons; the top ten hold approximately 13%. The sequencing sample was made of blood. The receptors shown here come from a man aged 18-30 years in good health.

This clonotype was counted only a few times. V is TRBV12-3 or TRBV12-4 and J is TRBJ2-2; 7 bases line up with TRBD2. J was trimmed by 4 bases and V by 7 bases; bases with no gene match: 9. CDR3 length: 15 amino acids. The CDR3 nucleotides are TGTGCCAGCAAACCCGACGAGCGGGGCACCGGGGAGCTGTTTTTT. Its translation: CASKPDERGTGELFF.

In its sample, this clonotype was seen once. The junction shows a germline mismatch at one end, possibly a read error. This rearrangement joins TRBV4-3 to TRBJ1-2; 10 positions match TRBD1. This CDR3 contains 16 residues. The germline V gene has CDR1 LGHNA and CDR2 YSLEER. The CDR3 DNA reads TGCGCCAGCAGCGCCCGATGGGGGACAGGGGAGAATGGCTGCACCTTC. It is translated as CASSARWGTGENGCTF.

In its sample, this clonotype was seen a few times. Compared with germline, one end of the junction differs, possibly owing to a read error. The genes are TRBV7-9 and TRBJ2-7; D is uncertain. The germline gives CDR1 SEHNR, CDR2 FQNEAQ (reference sequence). This CDR3 region has 13 residues. The CDR3 protein is CASSVAQVYEQYF. CDR3 DNA sequence: TGTGCCAGCAGCGTAGCCCAGGTTTACGAGCAGTACTTC.

J is TRBJ1-1 and V is TRBV27; no clear D gene. Trimming shortened V by 5 bases and J by 12 bases, and 13 bases separated the two germline ends. CDR3 length equals 11 residues. Germline V lookup: CDR1 MNHEY, CDR2 SMNVEV (reference sequence). CDR3 DNA sequence: TGTGCCAGCAGTGGATACACGGTAACTTTCTTT. This translates into CASSGYTVTFF.

This clonotype was counted at least ten times. The V and J genes are TRBV12-3 or TRBV12-4 and TRBJ2-3; the D is unclear. This CDR3 has 14 amino acids. Deletions cut 0 bases from V and 4 bases from J, with 8 bases between. The CDR3 reads CASSLASNSDTQYF. CDR3 nucleotides: TGTGCCAGCAGTTTAGCTAGCAACTCAGATACGCAGTATTTT.

The chain's CDR3 is CASSQTGGSNSPLHF. In DNA form, the CDR3 reads TGTGCCAGCAGCCAAACAGGGGGGAGTAATTCACCCCTCCACTTT. V gene TRBV3-1 combines with J gene TRBJ1-6, with 8 bases matching TRBD1. V shed 2 bases, J shed 6 bases, and the junction held 3 bases outside the gene matches. This CDR3 is built from 15 residues. Germline CDR1 and CDR2: LGHDT and YNNKEL (reference sequence).

This clonotype was observed a few times. The V call is TRBV10-3, the J call TRBJ1-6, with D perhaps TRBD1 (6 bases). The germline CDR1 and CDR2 sequences are ENHRY and SYGVKD. CDR3 length: 13 amino acids. V lost 4 bases and J lost 8, with 9 bases in between. CDR3: CAISAGGDSPLHF. The CDR3 DNA follows: TGTGCCATCAGTGCGGGGGGCGATTCACCCCTCCACTTT.

The chain is built from TRBV28 and TRBJ1-2; no clear D. The CDR3 has 12 amino acids. Germline CDR1 is MDHEN and CDR2 is SYDVKM. Trimming cost V 4 bases and J 5 bases, with 8 bases left between them. CDR3 protein: CASSSPAYGYTF. The CDR3 coding sequence is TGTGCCAGCAGTTCCCCGGCATATGGCTACACCTTC.

About this clonotype itself: Just one base apart from a much larger clone, this may be a read error. The V gene is TRBV20-1, the J gene TRBJ2-5; D possibly corresponds to TRBD2 (6 bases). CDR1 is DFQATT and CDR2 is SNEGSKA in the germline V gene (reference sequence). The ends were cut back, 1 base at V and 11 bases at J, with 11 bases in the middle. This CDR3 contains 11 residues. The CDR3 is CSARVDYGQYF. For the CDR3, the DNA is TGCAGTGCTAGAGTGGACTACGGGCAGTACTTC.

Comments on this clonotype: A much larger clone lies one base from this, so it may be a read error. The chain uses TRBV21-1 and TRBJ2-4; TRBD1 reflects the table's D call only, with no check against the DNA. TRBV21-1 has pseudogene status. The CDR3 contains 17 residues. CDR3 loop: CASSKEGHLLAKNIRYF. The CDR3 DNA reads as TGTGCCAGCAGCAAAGAGGGACATCTCCTAGCCAAAAACATTCGGTACTTC.

V is TRBV4-3 and J is TRBJ2-1; TRBD2 might be the D (5 bases). Trimming stripped 4 bases from V and 0 bases from J, with 22 bases between. The CDR3 runs to 19 residues. Germline V gives CDR1 LGHNA, CDR2 YSLEER. The CDR3 sequence is CASSPGRVPSGSSYNEQFF. The DNA for the CDR3 is TGCGCCAGCAGCCCGGGCCGGGTCCCCTCGGGGAGCTCCTACAATGAGCAGTTCTTC.

This chain connects TRBV4-3 to TRBJ2-1; D unclear. The V end lost 1 base, the J end lost 7 bases, and 11 bases lay between the germline ends. The CDR3 extends over 14 amino acids. Germline V gene data show CDR1 as LGHNA and CDR2 as YSLEER. CDR3 loop: CASSQAVKGNEQFF. CDR3 DNA sequence: TGCGCCAGCAGCCAAGCGGTTAAAGGGAATGAGCAGTTCTTC.

The genes are TRBV21-1 and TRBJ2-6; the table's D call, TRBD2, has no DNA check behind it. TRBV21-1 is a pseudogene. The CDR3 has 19 amino acids. In nucleotides, the CDR3 is TGTGCCAGCAGCAAGGGTTCGTGGGTAGTCCCCTCTGGGGCCAACGTCCTGACTTTC. It specifies CASSKGSWVVPSGANVLTF.

J is TRBJ2-1 and V is TRBV11-3, with 8 bases identical to TRBD2. V shed 5 bases, J shed 8 bases, and the junction held 2 bases outside the gene matches. There are 12 residues in the CDR3. Germline CDR1 and CDR2: SGHNT and YENEEA. CDR3 in amino acids: CASSPREDEQFF. The CDR3 DNA sequence: TGTGCCAGCAGCCCGCGGGAGGATGAGCAGTTCTTC.

In regard to this clonotype: This clone may be a read error of a much larger clone one base away. The V gene is TRBV28, the J gene TRBJ1-3; D gene ambiguous. The germline CDR1 and CDR2 sequences are MDHEN and SYDVKM. The CDR3 is 14 residues long. The CDR3 DNA reads as TGTGCCAGCAGTTTACTCAACTCTGGAAACGCCATATATTTT. Translation gives CASSLLNSGNAIYF. The variable domain in full, with the rest retrieved from reference TRBV28 and TRBJ1-3, is DVKVTQSSRYLVKRTGEKVFLECVQDMDHENMFWYRQDPGLGLRLIYFSYDVKMKEKGDIPEGYSVSREKKERFSLILESASTNQTSMYLCASSLLNSGNAIYFGEGSWLTVV.

V usage is TRBV2 and J usage is TRBJ1-1, with D hard to call. The CDR3 covers 16 residues. V shed 7 bases and J shed 1 base, with 19 bases lying between them. Germline V gene lookup returns CDR1 SNHLY and CDR2 FYNNEI. The CDR3 reads CASIGALSSRNTEAFF. The CDR3 DNA follows: TGTGCCAGCATTGGTGCTCTTTCCTCAAGGAACACTGAAGCTTTCTTT.

The chain couples TRBV7-2 to TRBJ2-3; TRBD1 matches at 10 bases. The V and J ends lost 5 bases and 4 bases, in that order; junction bases with no gene match: 12. Germline assignment: CDR1 SGHTA and CDR2 FQGNSA. This CDR3 spans 17 amino acids. CDR3 loop: CASSIRQGAESADTQYF. The CDR3 coding sequence is TGTGCCAGCAGCATCCGACAGGGGGCTGAAAGTGCAGATACGCAGTATTTT.

This clonotype was seen more than once but under ten times. As DNA, the CDR3 is TGTGCCAGCAGTTTCGGGACAGGGGACTACAATGAGCAGTACTTC. Translation gives CASSFGTGDYNEQYF. The chain links TRBV6-2 or TRBV6-3 to TRBJ2-1; 10 nucleotides agree with TRBD1. Gene TRBJ2-7 matches the end of the DNA better, so the J call may be wrong. This CDR3 comprises 15 residues. The germline gives CDR1 MNHEY, CDR2 SVGEGT.

This clonotype occurred a few times. This chain connects TRBV18 to TRBJ2-7; a weak D match, TRBD1 (5 bases). Germline V gene lookup returns CDR1 KGHSH and CDR2 LQKENI. V was clipped by 2 bases and J by 1 base, with 21 bases between them. This CDR3 comprises 18 residues. The CDR3 region is CASSPVSGREGWSYEQYF. CDR3 in DNA: TGTGCCAGCTCACCAGTATCCGGCAGGGAAGGGTGGTCCTACGAGCAGTACTTC.

V gene TRBV12-3 or TRBV12-4 combines with J gene TRBJ1-1; the match to TRBD1 covers 11 bases. There are 15 residues in the CDR3. Losses at the gene ends were 3 bases for V and 3 bases for J; bases not matched to a gene: 3. Written as DNA, the CDR3 is TGTGCCAGCAGTTTCGGGGACAGGGGGGACACTGAAGCTTTCTTT. Encoded protein: CASSFGDRGDTEAFF.